The 7 T cell receptor beta chains listed next were all sequenced from one sample in a study of OX40 agonist ivuxolimab in advanced cancers. Preparation of the library involved the immunoSEQ multiplex PCR assay. Not all clones reach the TCRdb copy of this immuneACCESS table, which keeps in-frame sequences only. Checked studies attribute under half of the gap to unresolved V genes and leave the rest unexplained. The table for this sample lists about 82,000 clones; about 90% of them were counted only once. The ten top clones hold about 7.2% of the sample. Here the sequenced sample was CD4+ or CD8+ T cells sorted from blood, taken in a trial of the OX40 agonist ivuxolimab. The receptors come from an adult with an advanced solid tumor such as melanoma, head and neck, liver or kidney cancer.

The chain employs TRBV6-6 and TRBJ1-1; D unresolved. From germline, CDR1 is MNHNY and CDR2 SVGAGI (reference sequence). Between the trimmed V and J ends, which lost 0 bases and 8 bases, there was a span of 19 bases. The CDR3 is 16 amino acids. Here the CDR3 reads CASSYSAVVPRSEAFF. In DNA, the CDR3 is TGTGCCAGCAGTTACTCGGCGGTCGTCCCCCGGTCAGAAGCTTTCTTT.

This chain joins TRBV13 and TRBJ2-2; TRBD2 agrees at 11 bases. After removal of 3 bases from V and 4 bases from J, the junction contained 7 bases not matched to a gene. CDR1 and CDR2 from the germline V gene are PRHDT and FYEKMQ (reference sequence). This CDR3 region has 17 residues. In nucleotides, the CDR3 is TGTGCCAGCAGCTTTAAGCTAGCGGGAGGCGGCACCGGGGAGCTGTTTTTT. Translating gives CASSFKLAGGGTGELFF.

This clone has just one count. The chain combines TRBV5-1 with TRBJ2-7, with TRBD2 matching over 10 bases. Germline values: CDR1 SGHRS, CDR2 YFSETQ. V dropped 0 bases and J dropped 4; count of bases not matched to a gene: 7. The CDR3 is made up of 16 amino acids. CDR3 loop: CASSLEASGSSYEQYF. CDR3 in DNA: TGCGCCAGCAGCTTGGAAGCTAGCGGGAGCTCTTACGAGCAGTACTTC.

V is TRBV11-1 and J is TRBJ1-1; unclear D gene. The V gene's germline CDR1 is SGHAT and CDR2 FQDESV (reference sequence). The CDR3 is 15 amino acids. Trimming left V 1 base short and J 0 bases short, with 9 bases between. CDR3 sequence (DNA): TGTGCCAGCAGCTTAGTTACGGGGATGAACACTGAAGCTTTCTTT. Protein sequence: CASSLVTGMNTEAFF.

The rearrangement uses TRBV27 and TRBJ2-1, with D possibly matching TRBD2 (6 bases). The V end lost 3 bases, the J end lost 2 bases, and 11 bases lay between the germline ends. The CDR3 consists of 15 residues. The germline CDR1 and CDR2 sequences are MNHEY and SMNVEV (reference sequence). CDR3 coding DNA: TGTGCCAGCAGTTTGGGGTCGGGGGCCTACAATGAGCAGTTCTTC. This gives the protein CASSLGSGAYNEQFF.

The CDR3 sequence is CASQLTLTEAFF. In DNA form, the CDR3 reads TGTGCCAGCCAACTGACCCTAACTGAAGCTTTCTTT. The chain carries TRBV6-6 and TRBJ1-1, with D uncertain. The CDR3 length is 12 residues. V dropped 8 bases and J dropped 5 bases, with 12 bases sitting between them. Germline V gene data show CDR1 as MNHNY and CDR2 as SVGAGI (reference sequence).

This sequence joins TRBV27 and TRBJ1-2; D unclear. Germline assignment: CDR1 MNHEY and CDR2 SMNVEV (reference sequence). The CDR3 covers 15 residues. V dropped 0 bases and J dropped 2 bases, with 10 bases sitting between them. As DNA, the CDR3 is TGTGCCAGCAGTTTATCGGCAGGATCCAACTATGGCTACACCTTC. Translated, it gives CASSLSAGSNYGYTF.